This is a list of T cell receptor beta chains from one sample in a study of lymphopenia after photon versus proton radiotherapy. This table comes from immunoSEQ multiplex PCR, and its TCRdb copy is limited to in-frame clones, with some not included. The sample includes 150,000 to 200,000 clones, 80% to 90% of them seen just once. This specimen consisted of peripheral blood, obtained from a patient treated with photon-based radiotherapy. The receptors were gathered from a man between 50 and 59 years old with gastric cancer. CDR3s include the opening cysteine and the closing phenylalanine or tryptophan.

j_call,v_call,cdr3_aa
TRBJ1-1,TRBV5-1,CASSSEDRGMNTEAFF
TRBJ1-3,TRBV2,CASSDGRVAPNTIYF
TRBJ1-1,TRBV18,CASSPAVGTGMTFF
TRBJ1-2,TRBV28,CASSLSGDYGYTF
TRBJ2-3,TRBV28,CASSSPYQLAGTDTQYF
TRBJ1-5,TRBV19,CASSTNRGRSDQPQHF
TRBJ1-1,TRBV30,CAWSAGQGKVNTEAFF
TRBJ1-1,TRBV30,CAWSPPGLYTEAFF
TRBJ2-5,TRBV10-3,CAISERGRGQETQYF
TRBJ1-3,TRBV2,CASSPGYSGNTIYF
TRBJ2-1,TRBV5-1,CASSQSGTDYNEQFF
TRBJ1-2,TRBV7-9,CASSSHTQTGGTDGYTF
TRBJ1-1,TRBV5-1,CASSLAYRGRKGTEAFF
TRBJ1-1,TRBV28,CASSLGRLNTEAFF
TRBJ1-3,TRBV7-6,CASSLEGRNTIYF
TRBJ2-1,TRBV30,CAWNSGPNEQFF
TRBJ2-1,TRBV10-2,CASRTGDNEQFF
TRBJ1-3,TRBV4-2,CASTEDRGQGNTIYF
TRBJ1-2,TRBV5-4,CASSLDSNYGYTF